The clone carrying this TCR beta chain was seen more than once but under ten times. TCRdb reanalysed the 5' RACE reads using MiXCR and keeps one entry per CDR3 protein. Of fewer than 450,000 distinct CDR3 sequences in the sample, 11% were seen once. Germline CDR1 is SGHRS and CDR2 is YFSETQ. There are 15 residues in the CDR3. Germline trimming cut 4 bases from V and 5 bases from J; bases unmatched to any gene: 10. This sample is drawn from a study of T cells after yellow fever vaccination. The origin of this receptor is a man in his late teens or twenties who received the YFV17D yellow fever vaccine. The source material was PBMCs, sampled on the day of the first yellow fever vaccination. This sequence joins TRBV5-1 and TRBJ2-5; the match to TRBD2 covers 8 bases. The CDR3 protein is CASSTSGGREETQYF. The CDR3 bases are TGCGCCAGCAGCACCTCGGGGGGGCGGGAGGAGACCCAGTACTTC.